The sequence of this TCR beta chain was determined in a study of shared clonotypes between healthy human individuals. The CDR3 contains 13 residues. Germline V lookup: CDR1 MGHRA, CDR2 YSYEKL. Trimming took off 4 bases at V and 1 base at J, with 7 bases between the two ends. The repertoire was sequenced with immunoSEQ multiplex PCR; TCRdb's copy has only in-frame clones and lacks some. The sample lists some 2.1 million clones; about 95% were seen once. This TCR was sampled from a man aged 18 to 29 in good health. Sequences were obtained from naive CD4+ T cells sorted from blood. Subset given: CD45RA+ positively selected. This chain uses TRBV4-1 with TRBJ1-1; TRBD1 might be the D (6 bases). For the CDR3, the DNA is TGCGCCAGCAGCCGGGGACAGAACACTGAAGCTTTCTTT. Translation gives CASSRGQNTEAFF.